Presented here are 24 T cell receptor beta chains from one specimen sequenced in a study of STAT5B mutations in CD4+ large granular lymphocyte leukemia. Some clones are missing from TCRdb's copy, which holds only in-frame ones; the method was immunoSEQ multiplex PCR. Of about 30,000 clones in the sample, 65% to 80% were seen once. Sequenced input: CD4+ T cells from blood buffy coats. All receptors come from a human donor in good health.

The genes are TRBV4-3 and TRBJ1-1; D not certain. V was trimmed by 0 bases and J by 1 base, leaving 18 bases between them. CDR1 is LGHNA, CDR2 YSLEER, per germline. The CDR3 sequence is 18 residues long. In DNA, the CDR3 is TGCGCCAGCAGCCAAGATTTGGGTCTCACTTTTGCGAACACTGAAGCTTTCTTT. Amino acids: CASSQDLGLTFANTEAFF.

The chain has TRBV6-6 and TRBJ2-7; 7 positions match TRBD1. Germline loops: CDR1 MNHNY, CDR2 SVGAGI (reference sequence). With V trimmed by 5 bases and J by 3 bases, 13 bases remained unmatched. This CDR3 has 16 residues. Here the CDR3 DNA reads TGTGCCAGCAGTACCAGGAACAGGGGCGTGAACTACGAGCAGTACTTC. Translating it yields CASSTRNRGVNYEQYF.

The chain uses TRBV18 and TRBJ1-5, with 9 positions matching TRBD1. The germline gives CDR1 KGHSH, CDR2 LQKENI. The CDR3 covers 15 residues. Germline trimming cut 4 bases from V and 7 bases from J; bases unmatched to any gene: 8. The CDR3 loop is CASSLVGTGSQPQHF. CDR3 in DNA: TGTGCCAGCTCACTTGTCGGGACAGGGAGCCAGCCCCAGCATTTT.

This chain links TRBV6-1 with TRBJ1-5, with a weak D call TRBD1 (5 bases). Germline V gene sequence: CDR1 MNHNS, CDR2 SASEGT. With 8 bases removed from V and 2 bases from J, the gap between germline ends came to 16 bases. The CDR3 runs to 15 residues. The CDR3 DNA reads TGTGCCAGCTGCTTATGGGGGGGAGGCAATCAGCCCCAGCATTTT. This gives the protein CASCLWGGGNQPQHF.

J is TRBJ2-7 and V is TRBV21-1; the table's D call, TRBD2, was not checked against the DNA. TRBV21-1 counts as a pseudogene. The CDR3 totals 14 residues. The CDR3 spells CASRGTSGHYEQYF. The CDR3 DNA reads TGTGCCAGCAGGGGGACTAGCGGGCACTACGAGCAGTACTTC.

This clone was found once. The chain is built from TRBV5-5 and TRBJ1-5; no firm D call. The V end lost 0 bases, the J end lost 2 bases, and 6 bases lay between the germline ends. Germline values: CDR1 SGHKS, CDR2 YYEKEE (reference sequence). The CDR3 runs 14 residues. Here the CDR3 reads CASSLAGGNQPQHF. CDR3 nucleotides: TGTGCCAGCAGCTTGGCAGGCGGCAATCAGCCCCAGCATTTT.

The rearrangement uses TRBV4-3 and TRBJ1-6, with D possibly TRBD1 on 6 matching bases. Germline CDR1 LGHNA, CDR2 YSLEER. Trimming removed 0 bases at V and 4 bases at J, with 10 bases between. There are 16 residues in the CDR3. Written as DNA, the CDR3 is TGCGCCAGCAGCCAAGACATCGGACAGTATAATTCACCCCTCCACTTT. It translates to CASSQDIGQYNSPLHF.

The CDR3 coding sequence is TGCGCCAGCAGCCCACACCTAGCGGGTACCTCCTACAATGAGCAGTTCTTC. Translation gives CASSPHLAGTSYNEQFF. V is TRBV5-1 and J is TRBJ2-1; 8 bases align to TRBD2. V gave up 4 bases and J gave up 0 bases; unmatched junction bases: 9. Germline CDR1 is SGHRS and CDR2 is YFSETQ. The CDR3 length is 17 residues.

The genes are TRBV5-6 and TRBJ2-1; D is unclear. Trimming took off 2 bases at V and 7 bases at J, with 16 bases between the two ends. The CDR3 spans 15 residues. The germline V gene encodes CDR1 SGHDT and CDR2 YYEEEE. The CDR3 sequence: CASSFEQRGSNEQFF. The CDR3 DNA is TGTGCCAGCAGCTTTGAACAACGCGGCTCTAATGAGCAGTTCTTC.

This clone has just one count. The chain links TRBV27 to TRBJ2-3; 11 nucleotides align to TRBD2. This CDR3 region has 16 residues. J was trimmed by 5 bases and V by 5 bases; bases with no gene match: 9. Germline lookup yields CDR1 MNHEY and CDR2 SMNVEV (reference sequence). Here the CDR3 DNA reads TGTGCCAGCAGTACCCTAGCGGGAGGCCCACTAGATACGCAGTATTTT. Translated: CASSTLAGGPLDTQYF.

The chain has TRBV7-9 and TRBJ2-1; perhaps TRBD1 as D (6 bases). V was cut by 5 bases and J by 0 bases, with 11 bases left in between. The CDR3 runs 15 residues. Germline lookup yields CDR1 SEHNR and CDR2 FQNEAQ (reference sequence). The DNA of the CDR3 is TGTGCCAGCAGCCGCCAGGGGAACTCCTACAATGAGCAGTTCTTC. Its translation: CASSRQGNSYNEQFF.

The chain recombines TRBV6-5 with TRBJ2-7; maybe TRBD2 (6 bases). The germline CDR1 and CDR2 sequences are MNHEY and SVGAGI. The CDR3 spans 16 residues. Trimming took 3 bases from V and 0 from J, leaving 15 bases between them. As DNA, the CDR3 is TGTGCCAGCAGTTATGCTCCGGGAGAAGGCTCCTACGAGCAGTACTTC. It specifies CASSYAPGEGSYEQYF.

The chain carries TRBV7-2 and TRBJ1-1; tentative D call: TRBD1 (5 bases). Trimming stripped 7 bases from V and 3 bases from J, with 18 bases between. The CDR3 is 15 residues long. From germline, CDR1 is SGHTA and CDR2 FQGNSA. In nucleotides, the CDR3 is TGTGCCAGCATCCTCAGCCCAGGGCTGGACACTGAAGCTTTCTTT. Protein sequence: CASILSPGLDTEAFF.

The V gene is TRBV10-3, the J gene TRBJ2-3; 7 bases fit TRBD2. V shed 2 bases, J shed 0 bases, and the junction held 5 bases outside the gene matches. There are 16 residues in the CDR3. Germline CDR1 reads ENHRY; CDR2 reads SYGVKD. This CDR3 reads CAISERGGLSTDTQYF. In DNA form, the CDR3 reads TGTGCCATCAGTGAGCGCGGGGGTCTTAGCACAGATACGCAGTATTTT.

The chain carries TRBV30 and TRBJ2-2, with D maybe TRBD1 (5 bases). Germline lookup yields CDR1 GTSNPN and CDR2 SVGIG (reference sequence). The CDR3 is 15 amino acids. With 0 bases removed from V and 7 bases from J, the gap between germline ends came to 15 bases. The CDR3 coding sequence is TGTGCCTGGAGTGTACTCCTGACAGAGGTCGGGGAGCTGTTTTTT. Translated, it gives CAWSVLLTEVGELFF.

The chain links TRBV20-1 to TRBJ2-7, with unresolved D. CDR3 length equals 11 residues. Trimming left V 8 bases short and J 5 bases short, with 13 bases between. Germline V gene lookup returns CDR1 DFQATT and CDR2 SNEGSKA (reference sequence). CDR3 loop: CSPLPGHEQYF. Written as DNA, the CDR3 is TGCAGTCCCCTCCCGGGCCACGAGCAGTACTTC.

The chain is built from TRBV6-6 and TRBJ1-5; 7 bases align to TRBD1. Germline CDR1 MNHNY, CDR2 SVGAGI (reference sequence). The CDR3 spans 16 residues. Trimming removed 4 bases from V and 0 bases from J; junction bases left unmatched: 6. The CDR3 DNA follows: TGTGCCAGCAGTTGGGAGGGGGCAAATAGCAATCAGCCCCAGCATTTT. Its protein is CASSWEGANSNQPQHF.

This rearrangement joins TRBV7-2 to TRBJ1-3; TRBD1 matches 12 bases. Germline V gene sequence: CDR1 SGHTA, CDR2 FQGNSA. Losses at the gene ends were 6 bases for V and 4 bases for J; bases not matched to a gene: 4. The CDR3 consists of 15 residues. This CDR3 is CASSRDRGPGNTIYF. The DNA for the CDR3 is TGTGCCAGCAGTAGGGACAGGGGGCCGGGAAACACCATATATTTT. The full variable domain, with the rest looked up from reference TRBV7-2 and TRBJ1-3, is GAGVSQSPSNKVTEKGKDVELRCDPISGHTALYWYRQSLGQGLEFLIYFQGNSAPDKSGLPSDRFSAERTGGSVSTLTIQRTQQEDSAVYLCASSRDRGPGNTIYFGEGSWLTVV.

This clone was seen a handful of times. V usage is TRBV5-1 and J usage is TRBJ1-5; no reliable D call. The CDR3 loop spans 14 amino acids. Trimming cost V 0 bases and J 1 base, with 5 bases left between them. Germline V CDR1 and CDR2: SGHRS, YFSETQ. CDR3 region: CASSLDFSNQPQHF. CDR3 bases: TGCGCCAGCAGCTTGGATTTCAGCAATCAGCCCCAGCATTTT.

The V gene is TRBV7-2, the J gene TRBJ2-3; 7 nucleotides match TRBD1. Germline assignment: CDR1 SGHTA and CDR2 FQGNSA. Trimming at V came to 3 bases and at J to 1 base, leaving 7 bases not matched to a gene. The length of the CDR3 is 16 residues. The CDR3 loop reads CASSFSSGQRTDTQYF. For the CDR3, the DNA is TGTGCCAGCAGCTTTTCTTCGGGACAGCGCACAGATACGCAGTATTTT. The full variable domain, completed using reference TRBV7-2 and TRBJ2-3, is GAGVSQSPSNKVTEKGKDVELRCDPISGHTALYWYRQSLGQGLEFLIYFQGNSAPDKSGLPSDRFSAERTGGSVSTLTIQRTQQEDSAVYLCASSFSSGQRTDTQYFGPGTRLTVL.

This chain connects TRBV10-1 to TRBJ2-2, with D possibly matching TRBD2 (6 bases). CDR3 length equals 16 residues. V lost 7 bases, J lost 0 bases, and 15 bases lay in between. The germline V gene has CDR1 WNHNN and CDR2 SYGVQD (reference sequence). CDR3 sequence: CASTSPEGPNTGELFF. The CDR3 coding sequence is TGCGCCAGCACCTCTCCGGAGGGGCCGAACACCGGGGAGCTGTTTTTT.

The rearrangement uses TRBV30 and TRBJ2-3; tentatively, D is TRBD1 or TRBD2 (6 bases each). CDR1 is GTSNPN and CDR2 is SVGIG in the germline V gene (reference sequence). Trimming pared 4 bases from V and 0 bases from J, leaving 11 bases between. The CDR3 covers 14 residues. This chain's CDR3 is CAWKGGDSTDTQYF. The CDR3 nucleotides are TGTGCCTGGAAGGGGGGCGACAGCACAGATACGCAGTATTTT.

The V call is TRBV25-1, the J call TRBJ1-1; D is undetermined. The V gene's germline CDR1 is MGHDK and CDR2 SYGVNS. Deletions cut 4 bases from V and 1 base from J, with 10 bases between. This CDR3 is 14 amino acids long. The CDR3 bases are TGTGCCAGCAGTGCTACGGGAGGGAACACTGAAGCTTTCTTT. It encodes CASSATGGNTEAFF. The full variable domain, completed using reference TRBV25-1 and TRBJ1-1, is EADIYQTPRYLVIGTGKKITLECSQTMGHDKMYWYQQDPGMELHLIHYSYGVNSTEKGDLSSESTVSRIRTEHFPLTLESARPSHTSQYLCASSATGGNTEAFFGQGTRLTVV.

J is TRBJ2-6 and V is TRBV5-1, with 9 bases that match TRBD2. CDR1 and CDR2 from the germline V gene are SGHRS and YFSETQ. This CDR3 is 18 amino acids long. Trimming cost V 0 bases and J 2 bases; bases outside gene matches: 6. The CDR3 DNA follows: TGCGCCAGCAGCTTGGCCGGCGGGGGGGCTCCTGGGGCCAACGTCCTGACTTTC. It codes for CASSLAGGGAPGANVLTF.